These 17 T cell receptor beta chains came from one sample sequenced in a study of beta chain features in type 1 diabetes. Study results and limitations: Researchers report that Type 1 diabetes patients had moderately but significantly shorter TCRB CDR3s across all four CD4+ subsets.

No antigen has been identified for these receptors. Investigators reverse transcribed all isolated RNA, so they sequenced expressed TCRB transcripts. Using immunoSEQ multiplex PCR, the repertoire was profiled, and TCRdb retains in-frame clones only, with some absent. The sample yields 600,000 to 700,000 clones, around 12% seen once. Sequencing used naive CD4+ T cells from blood. The receptors were sampled from a man under 40 with type 1 diabetes.

The genes are TRBV29-1 and TRBJ2-1, with 7 bases lining up with TRBD2. The CDR3 totals 17 residues. The germline V gene encodes CDR1 SQVTM and CDR2 ANQGSEA. V was clipped by 3 bases and J by 0 bases; unmatched bases: 11. The DNA for the CDR3 is TGCAGCGTTGAGCCAGGTCGGGGGGTCACCTCCTACAATGAGCAGTTCTTC. Protein sequence: CSVEPGRGVTSYNEQFF.

The chain joins TRBV18 to TRBJ1-6; no reliable D call. Trimming took 1 base from V and 7 from J, leaving 11 bases between them. Germline lookup yields CDR1 KGHSH and CDR2 LQKENI. The CDR3 is 15 amino acids. CDR3 sequence: CASSPRVVGNSPLHF. Here the CDR3 DNA reads TGTGCCAGCTCACCACGAGTGGTAGGGAATTCACCCCTCCACTTT.

The genes are TRBV28 and TRBJ2-6; D is perhaps TRBD1 (6 bases). V was clipped by 6 bases and J by 0 bases, with 9 bases between them. The CDR3 loop spans 15 amino acids. CDR1 and CDR2 from the germline V gene are MDHEN and SYDVKM. CDR3 loop: CASRGQSSGANVLTF. Written as DNA, the CDR3 is TGTGCCAGCAGAGGACAGTCCTCTGGGGCCAACGTCCTGACTTTC.

The rearrangement joins TRBV25-1 to TRBJ1-2; D may be TRBD1 (6 bases). The CDR3 is made up of 15 amino acids. V was trimmed by 2 bases and J by 8 bases, leaving 18 bases between them. Germline loops: CDR1 MGHDK, CDR2 SYGVNS. The CDR3 loop is CASSEPTGRLGGYTF. In nucleotides, the CDR3 is TGTGCCAGCAGTGAACCAACAGGGAGGTTGGGCGGCTACACCTTC.

V is TRBV2 and J is TRBJ2-1; 9 bases fit TRBD2. J was trimmed by 2 bases and V by 8 bases; bases with no gene match: 7. The CDR3 spans 15 residues. The germline V gene encodes CDR1 SNHLY and CDR2 FYNNEI. This CDR3 reads CASGGGGGAYNEQFF. For the CDR3, the DNA is TGTGCCAGCGGAGGCGGCGGGGGGGCCTACAATGAGCAGTTCTTC.

V usage is TRBV5-5 and J usage is TRBJ1-4; D is uncertain. Germline lookup yields CDR1 SGHKS and CDR2 YYEKEE (reference sequence). The CDR3 loop spans 14 amino acids. Trimming shortened V by 5 bases and J by 10 bases, and 18 bases separated the two germline ends. CDR3 protein: CASRIDTVGGKLFF. The DNA for the CDR3 is TGTGCCAGCAGGATTGATACGGTGGGAGGAAAACTGTTTTTT.

This chain connects TRBV7-2 to TRBJ2-5; D possibly corresponds to TRBD2 (5 bases). V was cut by 6 bases and J by 2 bases, with 19 bases left in between. CDR3 length: 16 amino acids. Germline-derived CDR1 and CDR2 are SGHTA and FQGNSA. For the CDR3, the DNA is TGTGCCAGCAGTTCCCCGACGGGGTCATTACAAGAGACCCAGTACTTC. Its translation: CASSSPTGSLQETQYF.

This clone was seen more than once but under ten times. The chain recombines TRBV28 with TRBJ2-7, with D possibly TRBD1 on 6 matching bases. Germline V lookup: CDR1 MDHEN, CDR2 SYDVKM. This CDR3 contains 13 residues. Trimming cost V 6 bases and J 5 bases, with 14 bases left between them. CDR3 sequence (DNA): TGTGCCAGCAGACAAACAGGGAGCCACGAGCAGTACTTC. This translates into CASRQTGSHEQYF.

The chain uses TRBV9 and TRBJ2-1; D unresolved. V lost 3 bases to trimming and J lost 6 bases, with 10 bases between them. The V gene's germline CDR1 is SGDLS and CDR2 YYNGEE. This CDR3 is 13 amino acids long. CDR3: CASSGRSSNEQFF. Here the CDR3 DNA reads TGTGCCAGCAGCGGCCGATCGAGCAATGAGCAGTTCTTC. Variable domain in full (rest from reference TRBV9 and TRBJ2-1): DSGVTQTPKHLITATGQRVTLRCSPRSGDLSVYWYQQSLDQGLQFLIQYYNGEERAKGNILERFSAQQFPDLHSELNLSSLELGDSALYFCASSGRSSNEQFFGPGTRLTVL.

This clone was observed a few times. The V call is TRBV4-3, the J call TRBJ1-2; D perhaps matches TRBD1 (5 bases). Germline values: CDR1 LGHNA, CDR2 YSLEER. The CDR3 spans 15 residues. V shed 3 bases and J shed 4 bases, with 15 bases lying between them. Here the CDR3 DNA reads TGCGCCAGCAGCCACCCTTCCCAGGGCCTCTATGGCTACACCTTC. Its translation is CASSHPSQGLYGYTF.

This chain joins TRBV29-1 and TRBJ1-2; TRBD1 agrees at 9 bases. CDR1 is SQVTM and CDR2 is ANQGSEA in the germline V gene. This CDR3 spans 12 amino acids. With V trimmed by 3 bases and J by 7 bases, 3 bases remained unmatched. The CDR3 is CSVEGQGAGYTF. The DNA for the CDR3 is TGCAGCGTTGAGGGACAGGGCGCTGGCTACACCTTC.

This clone has a handful of counts. The chain links TRBV28 to TRBJ2-6, with unresolved D. Germline lookup yields CDR1 MDHEN and CDR2 SYDVKM. V was cut by 4 bases and J by 0 bases, with 4 bases left in between. This CDR3 has 14 amino acids. For the CDR3, the DNA is TGTGCCAGCAGTTCCCACTCTGGGGCCAACGTCCTGACTTTC. Its translation: CASSSHSGANVLTF.

The chain combines TRBV9 with TRBJ1-5; 7 bases match TRBD1. The length of the CDR3 is 15 residues. V shed 4 bases and J 3 bases; nucleotides not matched to a gene: 7. The germline gives CDR1 SGDLS, CDR2 YYNGEE. CDR3 loop: CASSTLGQDNQPQHF. CDR3 nucleotides: TGTGCCAGCAGCACCCTCGGACAGGACAATCAGCCCCAGCATTTT.

Worth noting for this clone: Other DNA sequences in this sample translate to the same CDR3. This chain joins TRBV15 and TRBJ2-5; TRBD2 matches at 7 bases. Germline-derived CDR1 and CDR2 are LNHNV and YYDKDF (reference sequence). This CDR3 comprises 15 residues. V shed 0 bases, J shed 2 bases, and the junction held 3 bases outside the gene matches. CDR3 residues: CATSRDLGGQETQYF. In nucleotides, the CDR3 is TGTGCCACCAGCAGAGATCTGGGGGGGCAAGAGACCCAGTACTTC.

The gene calls are TRBV6-5 and TRBJ2-7, with D hard to call. CDR1 is MNHEY and CDR2 is SVGAGI in the germline V gene. The CDR3 extends over 14 amino acids. Trimming shortened V by 2 bases and J by 4 bases, and 12 bases separated the two germline ends. CDR3 DNA: TGTGCCAGCAGTTACAGACCAGATTCTTACGAGCAGTACTTC. This translates into CASSYRPDSYEQYF.

This clone was seen a handful of times. V usage is TRBV5-1 and J usage is TRBJ1-1; D perhaps matches TRBD1 (6 bases). The CDR3 length is 14 residues. V was shortened by 4 bases and J by 5 bases, with 15 bases between the two germline ends. Per the germline V gene, CDR1 is SGHRS and CDR2 is YFSETQ. The DNA of the CDR3 is TGCGCCAGCAGCGGATTGGACAGCCTGACTGAAGCTTTCTTT. Amino acids: CASSGLDSLTEAFF.

The V gene is TRBV15, the J gene TRBJ2-1, with 14 bases lining up with TRBD2. Germline V gives CDR1 LNHNV, CDR2 YYDKDF (reference sequence). V trimming: 9 bases; J trimming: 8 bases; junction bases outside the gene matches: 9. The CDR3 has 15 amino acids. In nucleotides, the CDR3 is TGTGCCACGGCGACCGGGACTAGCGGGGGCGATGAGCAGTTCTTC. It translates to CATATGTSGGDEQFF.